This TCR beta chain is from a study of tumor and adjacent non-tumor tissue in lung cancer. Comment on this clonotype: At one of its ends the junction is not consistent with the germline gene, which may arise from a read error.

No cell sorting was done before RNA was extracted from the tissue. This non-tumor lung sample came from over 3 cm beyond the tumor edge. Donors were chemotherapy-naive, newly diagnosed lung cancer surgical patients in China, August–November 2014. A modified ARM-PCR protocol with three rounds of nested PCR amplified TCRbeta. TCRdb re-called the multiplex PCR reads with MiXCR, one entry per CDR3 protein. The sample contains 80,000 to 100,000 distinct CDR3 sequences, 75% to 85% of which appear only once. The V gene's germline CDR1 is MGHRA and CDR2 YSYEKL. The CDR3 covers 19 residues. The sequence derives from a man between 60 and 75 years old with small cell lung cancer. The V call is TRBV4-1, the J call TRBJ1-5; 10 bases agree with TRBD1. Material for sequencing was distant non-tumor lung tissue. In DNA form, the CDR3 reads TGCGCCAGCAGCCAAGCTGACGGGATTCACGGGACAGGGGAGAGGCCCCAACATTTT. Its translation is CASSQADGIHGTGERPQHF.